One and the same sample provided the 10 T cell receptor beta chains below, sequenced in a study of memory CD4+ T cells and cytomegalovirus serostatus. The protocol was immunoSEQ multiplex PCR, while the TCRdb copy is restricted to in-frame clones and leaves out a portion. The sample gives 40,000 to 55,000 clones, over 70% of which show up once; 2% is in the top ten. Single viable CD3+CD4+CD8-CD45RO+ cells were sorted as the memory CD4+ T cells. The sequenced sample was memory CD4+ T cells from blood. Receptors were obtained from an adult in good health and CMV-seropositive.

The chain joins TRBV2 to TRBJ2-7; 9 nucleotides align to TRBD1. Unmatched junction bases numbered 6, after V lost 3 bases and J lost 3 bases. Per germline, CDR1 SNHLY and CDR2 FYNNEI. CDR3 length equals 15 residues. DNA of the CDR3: TGTGCCAGCAGTGACCGGACAGGGGCTGACTACGAGCAGTACTTC. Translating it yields CASSDRTGADYEQYF.

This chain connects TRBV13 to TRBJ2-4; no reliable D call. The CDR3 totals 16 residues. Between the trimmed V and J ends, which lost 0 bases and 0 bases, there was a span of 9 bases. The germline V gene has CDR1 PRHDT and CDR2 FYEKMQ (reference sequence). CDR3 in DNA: TGTGCCAGCAGCTTAGGGGGGAAGGGAGCCAAAAACATTCAGTACTTC. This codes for CASSLGGKGAKNIQYF.

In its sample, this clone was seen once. CDR3 in amino acids: CASGRTQVGANVLTF. In nucleotides, the CDR3 is TGTGCCAGCGGCAGGACCCAGGTTGGGGCCAACGTCCTGACTTTC. The V and J genes are TRBV2 and TRBJ2-6; D is unresolved. The CDR3 is 15 amino acids. Germline V lookup: CDR1 SNHLY, CDR2 FYNNEI. V lost 8 bases and J lost 3, with 14 bases in between.

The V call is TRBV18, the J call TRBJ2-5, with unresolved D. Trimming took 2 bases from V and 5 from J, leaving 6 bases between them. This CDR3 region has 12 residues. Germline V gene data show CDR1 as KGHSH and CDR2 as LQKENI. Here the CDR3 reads CASSPTGETQYF. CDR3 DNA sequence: TGTGCCAGCTCACCAACCGGGGAGACCCAGTACTTC.

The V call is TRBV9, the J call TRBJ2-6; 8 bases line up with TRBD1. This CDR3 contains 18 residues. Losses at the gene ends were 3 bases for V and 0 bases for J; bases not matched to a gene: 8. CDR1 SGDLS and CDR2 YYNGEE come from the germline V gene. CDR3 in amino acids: CASSAPGQASSGANVLTF. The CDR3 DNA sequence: TGTGCCAGCAGCGCACCGGGACAGGCCAGCTCTGGGGCCAACGTCCTGACTTTC. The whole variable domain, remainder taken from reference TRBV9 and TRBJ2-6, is DSGVTQTPKHLITATGQRVTLRCSPRSGDLSVYWYQQSLDQGLQFLIQYYNGEERAKGNILERFSAQQFPDLHSELNLSSLELGDSALYFCASSAPGQASSGANVLTFGAGSRLTVL.

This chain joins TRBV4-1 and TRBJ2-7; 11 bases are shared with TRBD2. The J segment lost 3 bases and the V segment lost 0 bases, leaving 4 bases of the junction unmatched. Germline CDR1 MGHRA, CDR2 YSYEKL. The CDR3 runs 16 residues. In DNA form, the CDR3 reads TGCGCCAGCAGCCAAGAAGAACTAGCGGGAGTCTACGAGCAGTACTTC. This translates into CASSQEELAGVYEQYF.

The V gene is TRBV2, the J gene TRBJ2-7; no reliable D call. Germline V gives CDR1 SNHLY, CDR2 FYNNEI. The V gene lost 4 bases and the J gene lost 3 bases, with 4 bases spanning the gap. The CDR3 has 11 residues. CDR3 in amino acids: CASSAGYEQYF. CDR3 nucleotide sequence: TGTGCCAGCAGTGCGGGCTACGAGCAGTACTTC.

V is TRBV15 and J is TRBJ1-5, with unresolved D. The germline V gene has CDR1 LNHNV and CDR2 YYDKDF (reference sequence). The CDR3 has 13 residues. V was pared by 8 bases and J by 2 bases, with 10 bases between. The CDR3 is CATGEIGNQPQHF. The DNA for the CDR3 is TGTGCCACCGGGGAGATTGGCAATCAGCCCCAGCATTTT.

CDR3 DNA: TGTGCCACCGCCGACCGCGTTTCTAACTATGGCTACACCTTC. Encoded protein: CATADRVSNYGYTF. The chain employs TRBV6-5 and TRBJ1-2; no firm D call. The CDR3 runs to 14 residues. Deletions cut 10 bases from V and 0 bases from J, with 15 bases between. Per the germline V gene, CDR1 is MNHEY and CDR2 is SVGAGI.

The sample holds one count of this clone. The CDR3 region is CASSQGGQGNTGELFF. CDR3 bases: TGTGCCAGCAGCCAAGGAGGACAGGGGAACACCGGGGAGCTGTTTTTT. The rearrangement joins TRBV7-3 to TRBJ2-2, with 8 nucleotides matching TRBD1. CDR3 length equals 16 residues. Germline loops: CDR1 SGHTA, CDR2 FQGTGA. V gave up 5 bases and J gave up 1 base; unmatched junction bases: 6.